This T cell receptor beta chain is from a study of a mutant IDH1 vaccine in newly diagnosed glioma. Comments on this clone: The antigen remains undetermined.

Study-wide findings and caveats: Immune responses induced by the vaccine were seen in 93.3% of patients, spanning multiple MHC alleles.

Germline V gene lookup returns CDR1 MNHNS and CDR2 SASEGT. The length of the CDR3 is 10 residues. Between the trimmed V and J ends, which lost 4 bases and 9 bases, there was a span of 4 bases. Indicated time point: week 23, last vaccination. Vaccinated patients received 300 ug of mutant IDH1 20-mer peptide per dose, with topical imiquimod. TCRdb's copy holds only in-frame clones and misses some; the assay was immunoSEQ multiplex PCR. The sample lists approximately 45,000 clones; less than 95% were seen once. This sequence originates from a man aged 50-60 years with glioma. The specimen comprised PBMCs, sampled from a glioma patient whose treatment included an IDH1 peptide vaccine. This sequence joins TRBV6-1 and TRBJ2-1, with unresolved D. The CDR3 sequence: CASSVPEQFF. The DNA of the CDR3 is TGTGCCAGCAGTGTTCCTGAGCAGTTCTTC.